This TCR beta chain was retrieved from a study of cytomegalovirus exposure and HLA in healthy donors. Germline CDR1 and CDR2: MDHEN and SYDVKM. J lost 11 bases, V lost 3 bases, and 8 bases had no gene match. The CDR3 is made up of 13 amino acids. PCR used 60 Vbeta primers and 13 Jbeta primers. Sequencing was performed with immunoSEQ multiplex PCR; in TCRdb, only in-frame clones are kept and a portion is missing. The table includes 80,000 to 130,000 clones, around 83% detected once. Sequencing was performed on PBMCs. The sequence came from a woman aged 18-29 years in good health and CMV-seronegative. This rearrangement joins TRBV28 to TRBJ1-1; 8 bases are shared with TRBD1. The CDR3 DNA is TGTGCCAGCAGTTTGCAGAGGACAGGGCCGGCTTTCTTT. Encoded protein: CASSLQRTGPAFF.